This TCR beta chain was obtained from a study of vaccination effects on CD4 cells after COVID-19. At the level of the study: Post-vaccine draws lagged the second dose by a median of 72 days.

Study-level results: Clones that were induced by infection or by vaccine showed marked contraction late after vaccination.

Some clones are missing from TCRdb's copy, which holds only in-frame ones; the method was immunoSEQ multiplex PCR. The table records approximately 61,000 clones, roughly 73% of them present only once. Germline loops: CDR1 SGHTA, CDR2 FQGNSA. The CDR3 spans 14 residues. V lost 5 bases and J lost 3, with 10 bases in between. Sequencing in the ViraFEST assay came after antigen-specific CD4+ T cells had been expanded with viral peptide pools, which were used to stimulate PBMC. Following a roughly 10-day culture, CD4+ T cells were purified. BNT162b2 vaccine or mRNA-1273 vaccine was given to participants in two doses. Culturing of a few million PBMC per well took place with around 10 IU/ml IL-2 and around 10 ug/ml peptides. Cells had half their medium changed to IL-2 medium on days 3 and 7. The table lists this clone with a few counts. Its matching antigen is unknown.

The sequencing used CD4+ T cells from PBMCs cultured with HCoV-229E spike peptides, collected after COVID-19 vaccination. This chain uses TRBV7-2 with TRBJ1-4; D is unclear. The origin of this receptor is a human donor who received a COVID-19 vaccine. Written as DNA, the CDR3 is TGTGCCAGCAGCCCGTCCCCTGCTAATGAAAAACTGTTTTTT. This sequence encodes CASSPSPANEKLFF.